The 7 T cell receptor beta chains below come from one sample, sequenced in a study of blood T cells in healthy people across ages. The use of a sample-barcoded 5' primer and a J-beta primer mix characterized a second PCR of roughly 6 to 11 cycles. TCRdb passed the 5' RACE reads through MiXCR, listing each CDR3 protein once. Here the sample spans around 820,000 distinct CDR3 sequences, 20% to 25% being singletons. These same records also appear under a second study, on T cells of mothers and their children.

Material: blood. These receptors were collected from a boy between 10 and 17 years old in good health.

The V and J genes are TRBV18 and TRBJ1-1, with D hard to call. CDR1 and CDR2 from the germline V gene are KGHSH and LQKENI. This CDR3 spans 12 amino acids. With 2 bases removed from V and 7 bases from J, the gap between germline ends came to 8 bases. CDR3 in amino acids: CASSPVGNEAFF. CDR3 coding DNA: TGTGCCAGCTCACCAGTGGGTAATGAAGCTTTCTTT.

This chain links TRBV27 with TRBJ2-7; possibly TRBD1 for D (7 bases). V was trimmed by 6 bases and J by 0 bases, leaving 15 bases between them. The CDR3 sequence is 15 residues long. Germline CDR1 MNHEY, CDR2 SMNVEV (reference sequence). The CDR3 DNA is TGTGCCAGCAGCGGAGGGGGCCCAAGCTCCTACGAGCAGTACTTC. This sequence encodes CASSGGGPSSYEQYF.

The CDR3 reads CSVRGTWGTSNYGYTF. The CDR3 DNA reads TGCAGCGTCCGGGGCACCTGGGGGACGTCTAACTATGGCTACACCTTC. V usage is TRBV29-1 and J usage is TRBJ1-2; a possible D gene is TRBD1 (5 bases). V was cut by 6 bases and J by 0 bases, with 20 bases left in between. Germline CDR1 SQVTM, CDR2 ANQGSEA. The CDR3 sequence is 16 residues long.

The rearrangement uses TRBV9 and TRBJ1-2; 7 bases match TRBD1. With 3 bases clipped from V and 4 bases from J, the junction kept 6 bases outside the gene matches. CDR3 length: 14 amino acids. CDR1 is SGDLS and CDR2 is YYNGEE in the germline V gene. This CDR3 reads CASSAFGQVYGYTF. The CDR3 DNA is TGTGCCAGCAGCGCCTTTGGACAGGTCTATGGCTACACCTTC.

This clonotype was found a few times. The chain employs TRBV20-1 and TRBJ2-5; 10 nucleotides agree with TRBD2. Germline V gene data show CDR1 as DFQATT and CDR2 as SNEGSKA (reference sequence). Trimming took 8 bases from V and 5 from J; bases not matched to a gene: 14. The CDR3 length is 15 residues. As DNA, the CDR3 is TGCAGTACCATAGAGTCCAGCGGGGGGGCGGAGACCCAGTACTTC. This encodes CSTIESSGGAETQYF.

This chain connects TRBV7-2 to TRBJ2-7, with 9 bases fitting TRBD1. J was trimmed by 1 base and V by 1 base; bases with no gene match: 8. Germline values: CDR1 SGHTA, CDR2 FQGNSA. The CDR3 is 17 residues long. The CDR3 loop is CASSLGGQGPSSYEQYF. CDR3 in DNA: TGTGCCAGCAGCTTAGGGGGACAGGGCCCCTCGTCCTACGAGCAGTACTTC.

In this sample, this clonotype turned up a few times. The rearrangement joins TRBV20-1 to TRBJ1-2, with D uncertain. This CDR3 is 11 amino acids long. Germline V gene sequence: CDR1 DFQATT, CDR2 SNEGSKA (reference sequence). With 4 bases removed from V and 6 bases from J, the gap between germline ends came to 9 bases. CDR3 loop: CSANPYNGYTF. CDR3 sequence (DNA): TGCAGTGCTAACCCCTATAATGGCTACACCTTC.